This T cell receptor beta chain originates from a study of blood T cell repertoires in COVID-19. Germline V CDR1 and CDR2: GTSNPN, SVGIG (reference sequence). The CDR3 is 15 amino acids. V lost 4 bases to trimming and J lost 5 bases, with 20 bases between them. This clone was recorded once. Measured with immunoSEQ multiplex PCR; TCRdb has only the in-frame clones, and not every one. The sample lists about 230,000 clones, approximately 83% occurring once. The specimen was peripheral blood. The TCR originated in a young woman with COVID-19, enrolled during active disease. The chain links TRBV30 to TRBJ1-1, with a tentative D call TRBD1 (6 bases). CDR3: CAWTSSTGQRTEAFF. The CDR3 DNA follows: TGTGCCTGGACTTCATCGACAGGACAGAGAACTGAAGCTTTCTTT.